The text below deals with one TCR beta chain. Its specificity is not known. A much larger clone differs by one base, so this may be a read error. This specimen belongs to a study of shared clonotypes between healthy human individuals. TCRdb's table, derived via immunoSEQ multiplex PCR, lists solely in-frame clones and lacks some. Counted here are around 940,000 clones, more than 75% occurring once; the ten biggest clones make up around 1.5%. Study-wide points: Around 5.3% of naive CD4 clonotypes were shared across several donors.

The trim removed 4 bases at V and 3 bases at J, leaving 2 bases unmatched. The CDR3 is 14 amino acids. Germline lookup yields CDR1 SGHAT and CDR2 FQNNGV. The clonotype originates from a man younger than 35 in good health. The rearrangement links TRBV11-2 to TRBJ2-7, with 11 bases lining up with TRBD2. The sample comprised memory CD4+ T cells sorted from blood. This sample's subset: CD45RA-negative fraction. The CDR3 nucleotides read TGTGCCAGCAGCTCCGGGACTAGCGGCTACGAGCAGTACTTC. Protein sequence: CASSSGTSGYEQYF.